One and the same sample provided the 13 T cell receptor beta chains below, sequenced in a study of blood T cell repertoires in COVID-19. The protocol was immunoSEQ multiplex PCR, while the TCRdb copy is restricted to in-frame clones and leaves out a portion. The sample has roughly 290,000 clones, about nine tenths seen once. Sequences were obtained from PBMCs or T cells enriched from blood (not recorded which). All receptors come from a middle-aged woman who had recovered from COVID-19.

This sequence joins TRBV10-3 and TRBJ1-5; 10 bases are a match to TRBD1. This CDR3 contains 15 residues. V shed 6 bases, J shed 7 bases, and the junction held 9 bases outside the gene matches. Germline V lookup: CDR1 ENHRY, CDR2 SYGVKD. The CDR3 loop reads CAIRDRDRGDQPQHF. DNA for the CDR3: TGTGCCATCAGGGACCGGGACAGGGGAGACCAGCCCCAGCATTTT.

This chain uses TRBV19 with TRBJ1-1; 8 nucleotides align to TRBD1. The CDR3 length is 16 residues. Trimming cost V 3 bases and J 0 bases; bases outside gene matches: 6. Per the germline V gene, CDR1 is LNHDA and CDR2 is SQIVND (reference sequence). CDR3 amino acids: CASSIGQGRMNTEAFF. Here the CDR3 DNA reads TGTGCCAGTAGTATCGGACAGGGAAGAATGAACACTGAAGCTTTCTTT.

This sequence joins TRBV6-1 and TRBJ1-6; D possibly corresponds to TRBD1 (5 bases). Germline V gene sequence: CDR1 MNHNS, CDR2 SASEGT. This CDR3 is 15 amino acids long. V lost 0 bases, J lost 12 bases, and 15 bases lay in between. DNA for the CDR3: TGTGCCAGCAGTGAAGCCGGACCCAGGGTTCAACCCCTCCACTTT. This sequence encodes CASSEAGPRVQPLHF.

V and J are TRBV7-8 and TRBJ1-2; D gene unclear. The CDR3 covers 14 residues. The V gene lost 8 bases and the J gene lost 7 bases, with 20 bases spanning the gap. In germline, CDR1 is SGHVS, CDR2 FQNEAQ. In DNA, the CDR3 is TGTGCCAGCGGAACCGAGGGTAGACTGGGTGGCTACACCTTC. This translates into CASGTEGRLGGYTF.

The chain uses TRBV5-1 and TRBJ1-1; D not resolved. CDR3 length: 14 residues. Germline loops: CDR1 SGHRS, CDR2 YFSETQ. The germline V and J ends were trimmed by 3 bases and 4 bases, with 13 bases remaining between them. CDR3 in DNA: TGCGCCAGCAGCTCGGCGGGAGGGAGCACTGAAGCTTTCTTT. It is translated as CASSSAGGSTEAFF.

The CDR3 loop reads CASSPGAAGVYEQYF. The CDR3 coding sequence is TGTGCCAGCTCACCAGGGGCTGCCGGCGTTTACGAGCAGTACTTC. The V call is TRBV18, the J call TRBJ2-7; maybe TRBD1 (5 bases). The CDR3 is 15 amino acids. The V gene's germline CDR1 is KGHSH and CDR2 LQKENI. With 2 bases removed from V and 4 bases from J, the gap between germline ends came to 15 bases.

The CDR3 region is CASSLGSSGTEAFF. DNA for the CDR3: TGTGCCAGCAGCTTAGGGAGTTCGGGGACTGAAGCTTTCTTT. The chain combines TRBV7-3 with TRBJ1-1; D unclear. The germline gives CDR1 SGHTA, CDR2 FQGTGA. The CDR3 length is 14 residues. V lost 2 bases, J lost 5 bases, and 12 bases lay in between.

The chain couples TRBV7-9 to TRBJ2-5; possibly TRBD1 for D (5 bases). CDR1 and CDR2 (germline): SEHNR, FQNEAQ (reference sequence). The CDR3 sequence is 11 residues long. Between the trimmed V and J ends, which lost 7 bases and 13 bases, there was a span of 16 bases. CDR3 sequence reads: CASTKVGQMYF. The CDR3 bases are TGTGCCAGCACCAAAGTGGGGCAAATGTACTTC.

V is TRBV2 and J is TRBJ1-1; 8 bases line up with TRBD1. This CDR3 region has 12 residues. Germline trimming cut 4 bases from V and 11 bases from J; bases unmatched to any gene: 6. Germline values: CDR1 SNHLY, CDR2 FYNNEI. The CDR3 nucleotides read TGTGCCAGCAGTGGGACAGGGAGGGCGGCTTTCTTT. It yields the protein CASSGTGRAAFF.

This clone was counted a single time. The gene calls are TRBV6-5 and TRBJ2-7, with D possibly matching TRBD1 (8 bases). V was pared by 4 bases and J by 3 bases, with 19 bases between. The germline gives CDR1 MNHEY, CDR2 SVGAGI. The CDR3 covers 16 residues. The CDR3: CASSSTSGTGLYEQYF. DNA for the CDR3: TGTGCCAGCAGTTCGACAAGCGGGACAGGCCTCTACGAGCAGTACTTC.

The genes are TRBV2 and TRBJ2-1; 7 bases match TRBD2. The V and J ends lost 8 bases and 6 bases, in that order; junction bases with no gene match: 7. The germline V gene encodes CDR1 SNHLY and CDR2 FYNNEI. The CDR3 sequence is 13 residues long. This chain's CDR3 is CASCAGVCNEQFF. In DNA form, the CDR3 reads TGTGCCAGCTGCGCGGGAGTCTGCAATGAGCAGTTCTTC.

The chain is built from TRBV4-3 and TRBJ2-3, with D perhaps matching TRBD2 (5 bases). The CDR3 totals 15 residues. Germline V CDR1 and CDR2: LGHNA, YSLEER. Deletions cut 1 base from V and 9 bases from J, with 17 bases between. CDR3 in DNA: TGCGCCAGCAGCCAAGCGGTGTCGGTTGGGGAGACGCAGTATTTT. It encodes CASSQAVSVGETQYF.

V is TRBV5-1 and J is TRBJ1-1; 7 positions agree with TRBD1. Germline assignment: CDR1 SGHRS and CDR2 YFSETQ. This CDR3 has 14 residues. V dropped 3 bases and J dropped 2; count of bases not matched to a gene: 4. The CDR3 spells CASSSTGINTEAFF. The CDR3 region has the DNA TGCGCCAGCAGCTCGACAGGGATTAACACTGAAGCTTTCTTT. Full variable domain (rest looked up from reference TRBV5-1 and TRBJ1-1): KAGVTQTPRYLIKTRGQQVTLSCSPISGHRSVSWYQQTPGQGLQFLFEYFSETQRNKGNFPGRFSGRQFSNSRSEMNVSTLELGDSALYLCASSSTGINTEAFFGQGTRLTVV.